The 11 T cell receptor beta chains reported below all come from one sample, sequenced in a study of CXCR3-negative and CXCR3-positive naive CD8 T cells. Study-wide results and caveats: Naive cells with CXCR3 showed TRB CDR3s that were more hydrophobic than those in CXCR3-negative naive cells.

The TRB libraries of cDNA were built by UMI-labeled 5' RACE. No DNA is given; TCRdb re-called the 5' RACE reads and lists each CDR3 protein once. The table lists some 120,000 distinct CDR3 sequences. Their antigens are not known. The sequencing sample was made of naive CXCR3+ CD8+ T cells from blood. Documented subset: CD45RO-CCR7+CD27+CD95- naive CD8+ T cells expressing CXCR3 (TNR3+). These receptors were taken from a human donor in good health. Some clones in this sample may be carry-over from other donors' samples.

This chain uses TRBV29-1 with TRBJ2-3; TCRdb's D call, TRBD1, is unchecked because there is no DNA. Per germline, CDR1 SQVTM and CDR2 ANQGSEA. There are 14 residues in the CDR3. The CDR3 here is CSVGDLPGTDTQYF.

The chain couples TRBV15 to TRBJ1-5; without DNA, the TCRdb call of TRBD1 cannot be checked. Germline values: CDR1 LNHNV, CDR2 YYDKDF (reference sequence). This CDR3 region has 14 residues. The CDR3: CATSREGGGQPQHF.

The chain couples TRBV29-1 to TRBJ2-7; TCRdb indicates TRBD1, and absent DNA this call remains unverified. This CDR3 comprises 15 residues. CDR1 is SQVTM and CDR2 is ANQGSEA in the germline V gene. The CDR3 is CSVEVSGTGVGEQYF.

The V and J genes are TRBV12-5 and TRBJ2-7; without DNA, the TCRdb call of TRBD1 cannot be checked. Germline lookup yields CDR1 LGHNT and CDR2 FRNRAP. The CDR3 is made up of 15 amino acids. CDR3 sequence: CASGLPRTGTYEQYF.

This CDR3 reads CASSLAGGLHTEAFF. The gene calls are TRBV7-8 and TRBJ1-1; with no DNA, the TCRdb D assignment of TRBD1 cannot be verified. This CDR3 contains 15 residues. Germline V gives CDR1 SGHVS, CDR2 FQNEAQ.

The chain has TRBV30 and TRBJ2-7. CDR1 and CDR2 from the germline V gene are GTSNPN and SVGIG (reference sequence). This CDR3 region has 12 residues. CDR3 sequence: CAWSGDTYEQYF.

The V call is TRBV29-1, the J call TRBJ1-1. The length of the CDR3 is 14 residues. Looked up from germline, CDR1 is SQVTM and CDR2 is ANQGSEA. The CDR3 region is CSVPRDLGNTEAFF.

The J gene is TRBJ2-7, the V gene TRBV9; there is no DNA to check the TCRdb D call of TRBD1. This CDR3 region has 14 residues. Germline loops: CDR1 SGDLS, CDR2 YYNGEE. Here the CDR3 reads CASSPSGQSYEQYF.

The V and J genes are TRBV27 and TRBJ2-1. Germline CDR1 and CDR2: MNHEY and SMNVEV (reference sequence). The CDR3 extends over 14 amino acids. The CDR3 sequence is CASSLSIASNEQFF.

This chain links TRBV25-1 with TRBJ1-1; the D call from TCRdb, TRBD1, cannot be confirmed without DNA. The V gene's germline CDR1 is MGHDK and CDR2 SYGVNS. The CDR3 consists of 14 residues. This CDR3 reads CASSGRQGVTEAFF.

The genes are TRBV20-1 and TRBJ2-7; the TCRdb call, TRBD2, lacks DNA for checking. The CDR3 totals 15 residues. The germline V gene encodes CDR1 DFQATT and CDR2 SNEGSKA (reference sequence). CDR3 loop: CSARDGTSGMGEQYF.